This TCR beta chain was observed in a study of CD8+ T cells in alopecia areata. In the study overall: The drug, oral tofacitinib, was given to treated patients at 5 to 10 mg twice daily.

As to treatment: oral pan-JAK inhibitor, 5-10 mg twice daily. There are a few counts of this clone. Its matching antigen is unknown. The J segment lost 8 bases and the V segment lost 1 base, leaving 9 bases of the junction unmatched. In germline, CDR1 is SGHRS, CDR2 YFSETQ. This CDR3 has 16 residues. Whole-study results and caveats: Many expanded lesional clones persisted in scalp and blood during tofacitinib treatment. Scalp clonality and expanded CD8+ clones among the top 100 fell significantly with tofacitinib.

Sequencing relied on a cDNA template that was reverse transcribed from extracted RNA. Profiling relied on immunoSEQ multiplex PCR, and the TCRdb table lists in-frame clones only, not all of them. The table includes 95,000 to 100,000 clones, approximately 63% detected once. The origin of this receptor is a human donor with alopecia areata. Sample: CD8+ T cells sorted from blood, taken between weeks 55 and 65, from a patient treated with tofacitinib. The chain has TRBV5-1 and TRBJ1-6; 7 nucleotides align to TRBD1. The DNA for the CDR3 is TGCGCCAGCAGCTTGCCTGAGGACAGGCTGGATTCACCCCTCCACTTT. Protein: CASSLPEDRLDSPLHF.